A selection of T cell receptor beta chains follows, all from one sample in a study of T cells in localized non-small cell lung cancer. TCRdb's copy holds only in-frame clones and misses some; the assay was immunoSEQ multiplex PCR. The sample has some 90,000 clones, roughly 87% seen once. Sequences were derived from peripheral blood, sampled before any cancer treatment. These TCRs come from a man aged 35 to 69 with stage I squamous cell lung carcinoma. CDR3s include the opening cysteine and the closing phenylalanine or tryptophan. D genes are given only for firm matches. Some rows mark clone size as missing; the rest say once, few, many or name a class of expanded clone.

d_call: TRBD2; v_call: TRBV19; j_call: TRBJ2-5; cdr3_length: 15; clone_size: once; cdr3_aa: CASSIGLAGGETQYF; cdr3_nt: TGTGCCAGTAGTATAGGTCTAGCGGGGGGGGAGACCCAGTACTTC
d_call: TRBD1; v_call: TRBV5-5; j_call: TRBJ2-7; cdr3_length: 14; clone_size: -; cdr3_aa: CASSSTSSGGEQYF; cdr3_nt: TGTGCCAGCAGCTCAACCTCCTCAGGGGGCGAGCAGTACTTC
d_call: -; v_call: TRBV7-8; j_call: TRBJ1-1; cdr3_length: 14; clone_size: few; cdr3_aa: CASSLRVPNTEAFF; cdr3_nt: TGTGCCAGCAGCTTAAGAGTTCCGAACACTGAAGCTTTCTTT
d_call: -; v_call: TRBV4-1; j_call: TRBJ2-3; cdr3_length: 13; clone_size: -; cdr3_aa: CASSPGVPDTQYF; cdr3_nt: TGCGCCAGCAGCCCCGGAGTCCCAGATACGCAGTATTTT
d_call: TRBD1; v_call: TRBV7-2; j_call: TRBJ2-1; cdr3_length: 16; clone_size: -; cdr3_aa: CASSPTTGLAGYEQFF; cdr3_nt: TGTGCCAGCAGCCCGACGACAGGGTTGGCTGGTTATGAGCAGTTCTTC
d_call: TRBD1; v_call: TRBV28; j_call: TRBJ1-2; cdr3_length: 14; clone_size: -; cdr3_aa: CASSLTGGWDGYTF; cdr3_nt: TGTGCCAGCAGTCTGACAGGGGGCTGGGATGGCTACACCTTC
d_call: -; v_call: TRBV6-5; j_call: TRBJ1-1; cdr3_length: 11; clone_size: -; cdr3_aa: CASRGGTEAFF; cdr3_nt: TGTGCCAGCCGCGGGGGGACTGAAGCTTTCTTT
d_call: TRBD2; v_call: TRBV6-5; j_call: TRBJ2-7; cdr3_length: 12; clone_size: -; cdr3_aa: CASSFGGGEQYF; cdr3_nt: TGTGCCAGCAGTTTCGGGGGGGGCGAGCAGTACTTC
d_call: -; v_call: TRBV30; j_call: TRBJ2-7; cdr3_length: 13; clone_size: -; cdr3_aa: CARIMGDGYEQYF; cdr3_nt: TGTGCCCGGATAATGGGGGACGGCTACGAGCAGTACTTC
d_call: TRBD1; v_call: TRBV11-1; j_call: TRBJ2-5; cdr3_length: 14; clone_size: -; cdr3_aa: CASADRGQGETQYF; cdr3_nt: TGTGCCAGTGCGGACAGGGGGCAGGGGGAGACCCAGTACTTC
d_call: -; v_call: TRBV9; j_call: TRBJ2-7; cdr3_length: 13; clone_size: -; cdr3_aa: CASSVGVWGEQYF; cdr3_nt: TGTGCCAGCAGCGTAGGGGTTTGGGGCGAGCAGTACTTC
d_call: TRBD2; v_call: TRBV7-2; j_call: TRBJ2-5; cdr3_length: 18; clone_size: -; cdr3_aa: CASSSELNSGGARGTQYF; cdr3_nt: TGTGCCAGCAGCTCAGAGTTGAACAGCGGGGGAGCCAGGGGGACCCAGTACTTC
d_call: -; v_call: TRBV7-2; j_call: TRBJ1-6; cdr3_length: 15; clone_size: -; cdr3_aa: CASSPGGVLGSPLHF; cdr3_nt: TGTGCCAGCAGCCCGGGGGGGGTTTTAGGTTCACCCCTCCACTTT
d_call: TRBD1; v_call: TRBV4-1; j_call: TRBJ2-3; cdr3_length: 14; clone_size: -; cdr3_aa: CASSRDRDADTQYF; cdr3_nt: TGCGCCAGCAGCCGGGACAGAGATGCAGATACGCAGTATTTT
d_call: TRBD1; v_call: TRBV5-1; j_call: TRBJ1-1; cdr3_length: 14; clone_size: -; cdr3_aa: CASSLTQGESRAFF; cdr3_nt: TGCGCCAGCAGCTTGACTCAGGGGGAATCACGGGCTTTCTTT
d_call: -; v_call: TRBV19; j_call: TRBJ1-6; cdr3_length: 16; clone_size: -; cdr3_aa: CASTPPGQGGNSPLHF; cdr3_nt: TGTGCCAGTACCCCCCCGGGCCAGGGTGGTAATTCACCCCTCCACTTT
d_call: -; v_call: TRBV11-2; j_call: TRBJ2-7; cdr3_length: 14; clone_size: -; cdr3_aa: CASSRTGASYEQYF; cdr3_nt: TGTGCCAGCAGCCGGACGGGGGCCTCCTACGAGCAGTACTTC
d_call: TRBD2; v_call: TRBV5-4; j_call: TRBJ2-5; cdr3_length: 15; clone_size: -; cdr3_aa: CASSSTAGGRETQYF; cdr3_nt: TGTGCCAGCAGCTCAACCGCGGGGGGGCGGGAGACCCAGTACTTC